This T cell receptor beta chain came from a study of blood T cell repertoires in COVID-19. Profiled with immunoSEQ multiplex PCR; TCRdb holds only in-frame clones, not every one. The table includes over 150,000 clones, around 85% detected once. Trimming stripped 8 bases from V and 3 bases from J, with 4 bases between. This CDR3 has 11 residues. The V gene's germline CDR1 is ENHRY and CDR2 SYGVKD. Sequencing was carried out using peripheral blood. This receptor was obtained from a man aged 25-40 years with acute or convalescent COVID-19. The chain links TRBV10-3 to TRBJ2-2; D unresolved. The CDR3 loop is CAIRDTGELFF. The CDR3 coding sequence is TGTGCCATCCGGGACACCGGGGAGCTGTTTTTT.